This T cell receptor beta chain was retrieved from a study of shared clonotypes between healthy human individuals. Data came from immunoSEQ multiplex PCR; TCRdb stores just in-frame clones and leaves some out. The repertoire holds just over 2,000,000 clones, with approximately 95% as singletons. For this clone: Its antigen is not known.

Study observations and caveats: The low donor count limited represented genetic and exposure-history diversity.

The naive CD8 subset, CD45RO-negative cells positively selected for CCR7, excluded terminally differentiated effector memory CD45RA+ cells. The germline V gene has CDR1 SEHNR and CDR2 FQNEAQ (reference sequence). The CDR3 loop spans 16 amino acids. V was clipped by 1 base and J by 6 bases, with 17 bases between them. This receptor was taken from a man aged 18 to 29 in good health. The sequencing input was naive CD8+ T cells sorted from blood. This chain uses TRBV7-9 with TRBJ2-3; the D is unclear. The CDR3 region is CASSLVAGKDRDTQYF. The CDR3 DNA reads TGTGCCAGCAGCTTAGTGGCAGGCAAGGATCGGGATACGCAGTATTTT.